What follows are 22 T cell receptor beta chains derived from one specimen sequenced in a study of shared clonotypes between healthy human individuals. Here immunoSEQ multiplex PCR was the method, and the copy in TCRdb shows in-frame clones only, minus some. The repertoire has some 1 million clones, about three quarters of them found once; the top ten carry 1.4% to 1.5%. The sequenced sample consisted of memory CD4+ T cells sorted from blood. As for subset: CD45RA-negative fraction. The receptors derive from a man younger than 35 in good health.

The genes are TRBV11-3 and TRBJ1-1; D is uncertain. V was shortened by 4 bases and J by 3 bases, with 9 bases between the two germline ends. Germline V CDR1 and CDR2: SGHNT, YENEEA. This CDR3 is built from 13 residues. CDR3 residues: CASSSRRYTEAFF. DNA for the CDR3: TGTGCCAGCAGCTCAAGGCGCTACACTGAAGCTTTCTTT.

The chain has TRBV2 and TRBJ2-5; 8 bases match TRBD1. From germline, CDR1 is SNHLY and CDR2 FYNNEI. The trim removed 9 bases at V and 5 bases at J, leaving 11 bases unmatched. The CDR3 contains 14 residues. CDR3 coding DNA: TGTGCCAGACAGACCGGGACAGGAAGGGAGACCCAGTACTTC. Its translation: CARQTGTGRETQYF. The variable domain in full, with the rest retrieved from reference TRBV2 and TRBJ2-5, is EPEVTQTPSHQVTQMGQEVILRCVPISNHLYFYWYRQILGQKVEFLVSFYNNEISEKSEIFDDQFSVERPDGSNFTLKIRSTKLEDSAMYFCARQTGTGRETQYFGPGTRLLVL.

The chain is built from TRBV18 and TRBJ1-4, with no clear D. Between the trimmed V and J ends, which lost 8 bases and 8 bases, there was a span of 15 bases. Germline-derived CDR1 and CDR2 are KGHSH and LQKENI. This CDR3 is built from 13 residues. The CDR3 DNA reads TGTGCCAGCCACGGTTGGGGTGACGAAAAACTGTTTTTT. Translation gives CASHGWGDEKLFF.

The table lists this clone with many counts. This chain joins TRBV15 and TRBJ1-5; weak D call: TRBD1 (5 bases). The CDR3 is made up of 17 amino acids. Trimming pared 1 base from V and 0 bases from J, leaving 13 bases between. Germline V gives CDR1 LNHNV, CDR2 YYDKDF (reference sequence). The CDR3: CATSRGGWTNSNQPQHF. The CDR3 region has the DNA TGTGCCACCAGCAGAGGCGGCTGGACAAATAGCAATCAGCCCCAGCATTTT. Full variable domain (missing parts from reference TRBV15 and TRBJ1-5): DAMVIQNPRYQVTQFGKPVTLSCSQTLNHNVMYWYQQKSSQAPKLLFHYYDKDFNNEADTPDNFQSRRPNTSFCFLDIRSPGLGDTAMYLCATSRGGWTNSNQPQHFGDGTRLSIL.

This chain links TRBV19 with TRBJ1-4; D is unresolved. The germline V gene has CDR1 LNHDA and CDR2 SQIVND (reference sequence). The V gene lost 3 bases and the J gene lost 6 bases, with 23 bases spanning the gap. This CDR3 is 18 amino acids long. CDR3 residues: CASSILTSRSTRDEKLFF. DNA of the CDR3: TGTGCCAGTAGTATTCTTACCTCCCGATCAACTCGGGATGAAAAACTGTTTTTT.

CDR3 sequence reads: CARSRDSGTDTQYF. CDR3 bases: TGTGCCCGCTCCCGGGACTCCGGCACAGATACGCAGTATTTT. The V gene is TRBV30, the J gene TRBJ2-3, with D possibly being TRBD2 (6 bases). The CDR3 has 14 residues. CDR1 and CDR2 from the germline V gene are GTSNPN and SVGIG (reference sequence). V was cut by 8 bases and J by 1 base, with 16 bases left in between.

The chain is built from TRBV27 and TRBJ2-7, with 9 positions matching TRBD2. The CDR3 has 16 residues. J was trimmed by 5 bases and V by 5 bases; bases with no gene match: 13. Germline V gene data show CDR1 as MNHEY and CDR2 as SMNVEV (reference sequence). The DNA for the CDR3 is TGTGCCAGCAGTCAATCCAGTATGCGGGGGGGCGACGAGCAGTACTTC. It specifies CASSQSSMRGGDEQYF.

This clone was detected a few times. The rearrangement links TRBV19 to TRBJ2-2; D possibly uses TRBD1 or TRBD2 (5 bases each). V gave up 11 bases and J gave up 7 bases, with 20 bases separating them. CDR3 length: 14 amino acids. Germline V gene lookup returns CDR1 LNHDA and CDR2 SQIVND (reference sequence). CDR3 sequence reads: CARGAGKLFGELFF. CDR3 bases: TGTGCCCGAGGGGCAGGTAAGCTATTCGGGGAGCTGTTTTTT. The full variable domain, rest sourced from reference TRBV19 and TRBJ2-2, is DGGITQSPKYLFRKEGQNVTLSCEQNLNHDAMYWYRQDPGQGLRLIYYSQIVNDFQKGDIAEGYSVSREKKESFPLTVTSAQKNPTAFYLCARGAGKLFGELFFGEGSRLTVL.

This clone showed up just a few times. The chain couples TRBV5-1 to TRBJ1-2; D is undetermined. The CDR3 sequence is 13 residues long. V was pared by 3 bases and J by 0 bases, with 6 bases between. Per the germline V gene, CDR1 is SGHRS and CDR2 is YFSETQ. The CDR3 loop reads CASSSTANYGYTF. The CDR3 DNA reads as TGCGCCAGCAGCTCCACAGCTAACTATGGCTACACCTTC.

This clone was seen a few times. Other DNA sequences of this sample code for an identical CDR3. This chain links TRBV9 with TRBJ1-2; D is possibly TRBD1 (6 bases). There are 13 residues in the CDR3. V was clipped by 3 bases and J by 2 bases, with 8 bases between them. Germline-derived CDR1 and CDR2 are SGDLS and YYNGEE. This CDR3 reads CASSATGNYGYTF. As DNA, the CDR3 is TGTGCCAGCAGCGCCACAGGGAACTATGGCTACACCTTC.

The chain combines TRBV6-5 with TRBJ1-2; D remains unclear. CDR1 MNHEY and CDR2 SVGAGI come from the germline V gene. The CDR3 has 15 amino acids. The V end was cut by 0 bases, the J end by 6 bases, with 14 bases between. CDR3 protein: CASSYSKFVTHGYTF. CDR3 nucleotides: TGTGCCAGCAGTTACTCGAAATTTGTGACGCATGGCTACACCTTC.

The chain couples TRBV10-2 to TRBJ2-2; either TRBD1 or TRBD2 may supply D (5 bases each). V lost 3 bases and J lost 0, with 8 bases in between. Germline CDR1 is WSHSY and CDR2 is SAAADI. The CDR3 extends over 15 amino acids. CDR3 amino acids: CASSERGANTGELFF. CDR3 in DNA: TGCGCCAGCAGTGAACGGGGCGCGAACACCGGGGAGCTGTTTTTT.

In this sample, this clone turned up once. At the DNA level, this CDR3 is encoded by other sequences in the same sample as well. This chain links TRBV9 with TRBJ2-1; possible D gene TRBD2, 6 bases. Germline CDR1 SGDLS, CDR2 YYNGEE. Trimming pared 0 bases from V and 4 bases from J, leaving 11 bases between. The CDR3 totals 15 residues. The CDR3 reads CASSVVGGPYNEQFF. Written as DNA, the CDR3 is TGTGCCAGCAGCGTAGTGGGGGGACCATACAATGAGCAGTTCTTC.

CDR3 in amino acids: CAWSPRGGTGELFF. The DNA of the CDR3 is TGTGCCTGGAGCCCACGGGGGGGCACCGGGGAGCTGTTTTTT. The chain uses TRBV30 and TRBJ2-2; TRBD2 matches 8 bases. CDR1 and CDR2 from the germline V gene are GTSNPN and SVGIG (reference sequence). The CDR3 loop spans 14 amino acids. The J segment lost 4 bases and the V segment lost 3 bases, leaving 4 bases of the junction unmatched.

The rearrangement links TRBV7-2 to TRBJ2-7; D not resolved. Trimming took 5 bases from V and 0 from J, leaving 8 bases between them. Germline CDR1 and CDR2: SGHTA and FQGNSA. The CDR3 contains 13 residues. Here the CDR3 reads CASSRQYSYEQYF. The CDR3, as DNA: TGTGCCAGCAGCCGTCAGTACTCCTACGAGCAGTACTTC. Supplemented by reference TRBV7-2 and TRBJ2-7, the full variable domain reads GAGVSQSPSNKVTEKGKDVELRCDPISGHTALYWYRQSLGQGLEFLIYFQGNSAPDKSGLPSDRFSAERTGGSVSTLTIQRTQQEDSAVYLCASSRQYSYEQYFGPGTRLTVT.

The chain is built from TRBV6-1 and TRBJ2-2, with D possibly TRBD1 on 6 matching bases. The CDR3 totals 13 residues. Germline-derived CDR1 and CDR2 are MNHNS and SASEGT. Deletions cut 8 bases from V and 9 bases from J, with 16 bases between. The chain's CDR3 is CASHSDRHRELFF. DNA of the CDR3: TGTGCCAGCCACTCAGACAGGCACAGGGAGCTGTTTTTT.

The chain carries TRBV18 and TRBJ1-1, with D possibly matching TRBD1 (6 bases). Trimming stripped 6 bases from V and 6 bases from J, with 20 bases between. This CDR3 spans 15 amino acids. Germline V gene lookup returns CDR1 KGHSH and CDR2 LQKENI. CDR3: CASSPVPGHGAEAFF. The CDR3 region has the DNA TGTGCCAGCTCCCCGGTCCCGGGACACGGAGCTGAAGCTTTCTTT.

The rearrangement links TRBV7-9 to TRBJ2-7; D uncertain. This CDR3 has 11 residues. Trimming removed 2 bases at V and 4 bases at J, with 3 bases between. Germline loops: CDR1 SEHNR, CDR2 FQNEAQ (reference sequence). DNA of the CDR3: TGTGCCAGCAGCTTACAGTACGAGCAGTACTTC. Its translation is CASSLQYEQYF.

The chain carries TRBV18 and TRBJ1-6; TRBD1 aligns across 12 bases. V dropped 6 bases and J dropped 6; count of bases not matched to a gene: 3. Germline lookup yields CDR1 KGHSH and CDR2 LQKENI. The CDR3 sequence is 15 residues long. The CDR3 sequence: CASSQGQGANSPLHF. The CDR3, as DNA: TGTGCCAGCTCTCAGGGACAGGGGGCTAATTCACCCCTCCACTTT. The variable domain in full, with the rest retrieved from reference TRBV18 and TRBJ1-6, is NAGVMQNPRHLVRRRGQEARLRCSPMKGHSHVYWYRQLPEEGLKFMVYLQKENIIDESGMPKERFSAEFPKEGPSILRIQQVVRGDSAAYFCASSQGQGANSPLHFGNGTRLTVT.

This chain links TRBV7-2 with TRBJ2-2; possible D gene TRBD1, 6 bases. The CDR3 contains 16 residues. Germline assignment: CDR1 SGHTA and CDR2 FQGNSA. V was trimmed by 7 bases and J by 8 bases, leaving 23 bases between them. CDR3 sequence (DNA): TGTGCCAGCACACCCCGTCAGGGGCCCAGGGTGGGGGAGCTGTTTTTT. Residues: CASTPRQGPRVGELFF.

The chain is built from TRBV27 and TRBJ1-5, with D possibly being TRBD1 (5 bases). This CDR3 comprises 16 residues. CDR1 is MNHEY and CDR2 is SMNVEV in the germline V gene (reference sequence). V shed 5 bases and J shed 0 bases, with 14 bases lying between them. CDR3 sequence: CASSPARQISNQPQHF. Written as DNA, the CDR3 is TGTGCCAGCAGTCCAGCCCGACAGATTAGCAATCAGCCCCAGCATTTT.

In its sample, this clone was seen once. The genes are TRBV2 and TRBJ2-7; 9 bases align to TRBD2. With 6 bases clipped from V and 3 bases from J, the junction kept 9 bases outside the gene matches. CDR1 is SNHLY, CDR2 FYNNEI, per germline. The CDR3 runs to 15 residues. The CDR3 region has the DNA TGTGCCAGCAGCGCCGGGACTAGCTTGATCTACGAGCAGTACTTC. The encoded protein is CASSAGTSLIYEQYF.